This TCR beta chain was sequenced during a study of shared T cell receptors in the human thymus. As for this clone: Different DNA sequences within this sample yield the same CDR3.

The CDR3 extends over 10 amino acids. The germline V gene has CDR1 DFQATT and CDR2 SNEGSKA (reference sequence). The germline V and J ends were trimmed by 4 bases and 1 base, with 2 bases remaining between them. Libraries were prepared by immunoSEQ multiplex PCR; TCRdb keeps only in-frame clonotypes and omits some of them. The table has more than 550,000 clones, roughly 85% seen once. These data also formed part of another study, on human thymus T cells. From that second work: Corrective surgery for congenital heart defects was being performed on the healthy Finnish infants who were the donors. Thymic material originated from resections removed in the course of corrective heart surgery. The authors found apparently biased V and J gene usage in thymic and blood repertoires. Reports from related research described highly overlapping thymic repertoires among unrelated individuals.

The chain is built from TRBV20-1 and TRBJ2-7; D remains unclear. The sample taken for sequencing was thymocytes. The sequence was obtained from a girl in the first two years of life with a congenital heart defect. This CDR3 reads CSATSYEQYF. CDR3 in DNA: TGCAGTGCTACTTCCTACGAGCAGTACTTC.